These T cell receptor beta chains were read from a single sample in a study of CD8 T cells in Susac syndrome. TCRdb independently ran MiXCR on the immunoSEQ multiplex PCR reads; one entry per CDR3 protein. The table includes roughly 200,000 distinct CDR3 sequences, about 95% detected once. Sequencing used CD4+ T cells from PBMCs. The receptors stem from a human donor in good health. Both conserved end residues are part of each CDR3. Each record gives: clone size, D gene, CDR3 length, J gene, V gene, CDR3 protein, CDR3 DNA. D genes are given only for firm matches. Clone sizes are given selectively: once, few, many, or a class where the clone is expanded.

clone size: once
D gene: -
CDR3 length: 15
J gene: TRBJ2-7
V gene: TRBV30
CDR3 protein: CAWSFMASGPYEQYF
CDR3 DNA: TGTGCCTGGAGTTTCATGGCCTCGGGCCCCTACGAGCAGTACTTC

clone size: -
D gene: TRBD1
CDR3 length: 16
J gene: TRBJ1-5
V gene: TRBV19
CDR3 protein: CASSILGRGRGQPQHF
CDR3 DNA: TGTGCCAGTAGTATTCTTGGCAGGGGGCGCGGTCAGCCCCAGCATTTT

clone size: -
D gene: -
CDR3 length: 12
J gene: TRBJ1-2
V gene: TRBV30
CDR3 protein: CAWSVLSEGYTF
CDR3 DNA: TGTGCCTGGAGTGTACTATCGGAAGGCTACACCTTC

clone size: -
D gene: -
CDR3 length: 17
J gene: TRBJ2-3
V gene: TRBV23-1
CDR3 protein: CASSPKPSAPSTDTQYF
CDR3 DNA: TGCGCCAGCAGTCCTAAACCTAGCGCACCTAGCACAGATACGCAGTATTTT

clone size: -
D gene: TRBD2
CDR3 length: 15
J gene: TRBJ2-7
V gene: TRBV9
CDR3 protein: CASSVAASGAYEQYF
CDR3 DNA: TGTGCCAGCAGCGTAGCGGCTAGCGGAGCCTACGAGCAGTACTTC

clone size: -
D gene: -
CDR3 length: 15
J gene: TRBJ2-1
V gene: TRBV20-1
CDR3 protein: CSARDGGSVYNEQFF
CDR3 DNA: TGCAGTGCTAGAGACGGGGGTAGCGTCTACAATGAGCAGTTCTTC

clone size: -
D gene: -
CDR3 length: 13
J gene: TRBJ1-1
V gene: TRBV30
CDR3 protein: CAWSGRINTEAFF
CDR3 DNA: TGTGCCTGGAGTGGGCGGATAAACACTGAAGCTTTCTTT

clone size: -
D gene: -
CDR3 length: 15
J gene: TRBJ2-1
V gene: TRBV7-3
CDR3 protein: CASSLTRETHNEQFF
CDR3 DNA: TGTGCCAGCAGCTTAACCCGGGAGACCCACAATGAGCAGTTCTTC

clone size: -
D gene: TRBD1
CDR3 length: 13
J gene: TRBJ1-1
V gene: TRBV12-3/TRBV12-4
CDR3 protein: CAEQGWEESEAFF
CDR3 DNA: TGTGCCGAACAGGGGTGGGAGGAATCTGAAGCTTTCTTT

clone size: -
D gene: -
CDR3 length: 11
J gene: TRBJ2-2
V gene: TRBV7-9
CDR3 protein: CASRSAGELFF
CDR3 DNA: TGTGCCAGCAGGTCGGCCGGGGAGCTGTTTTTT

clone size: -
D gene: TRBD1
CDR3 length: 15
J gene: TRBJ1-4
V gene: TRBV4-2
CDR3 protein: CASSQDTGEHEKLFF
CDR3 DNA: TGTGCCAGCAGCCAAGATACAGGGGAACATGAAAAACTGTTTTTT

clone size: -
D gene: -
CDR3 length: 12
J gene: TRBJ2-7
V gene: TRBV3-1
CDR3 protein: CASSQLVNEQYF
CDR3 DNA: TGTGCCAGCAGCCAATTAGTTAACGAGCAGTACTTC

clone size: -
D gene: -
CDR3 length: 16
J gene: TRBJ2-2
V gene: TRBV21-1
CDR3 protein: CASSPIRAGYTGELFF
CDR3 DNA: TGTGCCAGCAGCCCAATTAGGGCAGGGTACACCGGGGAGCTGTTTTTT

clone size: -
D gene: -
CDR3 length: 17
J gene: TRBJ1-3
V gene: TRBV4-1
CDR3 protein: CASSQLGKWRSGNTIYF
CDR3 DNA: TGCGCCAGCAGCCAACTGGGGAAGTGGAGATCTGGAAACACCATATATTTT

clone size: -
D gene: TRBD2
CDR3 length: 15
J gene: TRBJ2-7
V gene: TRBV9
CDR3 protein: CASSVGLAGPYEQYF
CDR3 DNA: TGTGCCAGCAGCGTGGGACTAGCGGGTCCCTACGAGCAGTACTTC

clone size: -
D gene: -
CDR3 length: 13
J gene: TRBJ2-5
V gene: TRBV11-2
CDR3 protein: CASSLERPETQYF
CDR3 DNA: TGTGCCAGCAGCTTGGAGCGTCCAGAGACCCAGTACTTC

clone size: -
D gene: -
CDR3 length: 11
J gene: TRBJ2-1
V gene: TRBV20-1
CDR3 protein: CSARRGSEQFF
CDR3 DNA: TGCAGTGCTAGGAGGGGTAGTGAGCAGTTCTTC

clone size: -
D gene: TRBD1
CDR3 length: 18
J gene: TRBJ2-6
V gene: TRBV6-2/TRBV6-3
CDR3 protein: CASSPRGGSGSGANVLTF
CDR3 DNA: TGTGCCAGCAGTCCCCGAGGGGGCTCGGGATCTGGGGCCAACGTCCTGACTTTC

clone size: -
D gene: -
CDR3 length: 15
J gene: TRBJ1-2
V gene: TRBV28
CDR3 protein: CASSLRPLSLYGYTF
CDR3 DNA: TGTGCCAGCAGTTTGAGACCGCTCTCCCTCTATGGCTACACCTTC

clone size: -
D gene: TRBD2
CDR3 length: 12
J gene: TRBJ2-1
V gene: TRBV30
CDR3 protein: CAWSVRGGEEFF
CDR3 DNA: TGTGCCTGGAGTGTACGGGGAGGGGAGGAGTTCTTC

clone size: -
D gene: -
CDR3 length: 15
J gene: TRBJ2-7
V gene: TRBV28
CDR3 protein: CASSLGGHRKGEQYF
CDR3 DNA: TGTGCCAGCAGTTTGGGGGGCCATCGTAAAGGGGAGCAGTACTTC

clone size: -
D gene: -
CDR3 length: 12
J gene: TRBJ1-2
V gene: TRBV9
CDR3 protein: CASSVDWGSYTF
CDR3 DNA: TGTGCCAGCAGCGTAGATTGGGGAAGCTACACCTTC

clone size: -
D gene: -
CDR3 length: 17
J gene: TRBJ2-1
V gene: TRBV3-1
CDR3 protein: CASSQDKRPNSYNEQFF
CDR3 DNA: TGTGCCAGCAGCCAAGATAAGCGTCCTAACTCCTACAATGAGCAGTTCTTC

clone size: -
D gene: -
CDR3 length: 13
J gene: TRBJ1-2
V gene: TRBV24-1
CDR3 protein: CATSDDNNYGYTF
CDR3 DNA: TGTGCCACCAGTGATGACAATAACTATGGCTACACCTTC

clone size: -
D gene: -
CDR3 length: 12
J gene: TRBJ2-3
V gene: TRBV29-1
CDR3 protein: CSVEGGTDTQYF
CDR3 DNA: TGCAGCGTTGAAGGCGGCACAGATACGCAGTATTTT

clone size: once
D gene: TRBD2
CDR3 length: 14
J gene: TRBJ2-7
V gene: TRBV28
CDR3 protein: CASSAAGGPYEQYF
CDR3 DNA: TGTGCCAGCAGTGCGGCGGGGGGCCCGTACGAGCAGTACTTC

clone size: -
D gene: TRBD2
CDR3 length: 15
J gene: TRBJ2-1
V gene: TRBV15
CDR3 protein: CATSSPLAGINEQFF
CDR3 DNA: TGTGCCACCAGCAGCCCTCTAGCGGGGATCAATGAGCAGTTCTTC

clone size: once
D gene: -
CDR3 length: 14
J gene: TRBJ2-3
V gene: TRBV7-3
CDR3 protein: CASSATLRTDTQYF
CDR3 DNA: TGTGCCAGCAGCGCGACACTTCGCACAGATACGCAGTATTTT

clone size: -
D gene: TRBD2
CDR3 length: 13
J gene: TRBJ2-3
V gene: TRBV3-1
CDR3 protein: CASSQRASGSTYF
CDR3 DNA: TGTGCCAGCAGCCAAAGAGCTAGCGGGAGTACGTATTTT

clone size: -
D gene: TRBD1
CDR3 length: 14
J gene: TRBJ1-5
V gene: TRBV6-2/TRBV6-3
CDR3 protein: CASNQGGSNQPQHF
CDR3 DNA: TGTGCCAGCAACCAGGGGGGAAGCAATCAGCCCCAGCATTTT

clone size: -
D gene: TRBD2
CDR3 length: 13
J gene: TRBJ2-7
V gene: TRBV27
CDR3 protein: CASRGGTTYEQYF
CDR3 DNA: TGTGCCAGCCGGGGCGGGACTACCTACGAGCAGTACTTC

clone size: -
D gene: -
CDR3 length: 13
J gene: TRBJ1-2
V gene: TRBV20-1
CDR3 protein: CSADGETNYGYTF
CDR3 DNA: TGCAGTGCAGATGGGGAGACTAACTATGGCTACACCTTC